This TCR beta chain was captured by sequencing in a study of blood T cell repertoires in COVID-19. For the study at large: Spain, Italy and the United States supplied samples that represented acute and convalescent COVID-19. PBMCs, B-cell-depleted T cells, or T cells provided the cDNA or gDNA that made up the material.

The ends lost 3 bases at V and 4 bases at J; junction bases unmatched: 3. This CDR3 region has 14 residues. Germline CDR1 reads SGHDT; CDR2 reads YYEEEE. In the source study's methods: Estimates of nucleated cell counts were drawn from the amplification of reference gene primers. Sequencing was performed with immunoSEQ multiplex PCR; in TCRdb, only in-frame clones are kept and a portion is missing. V, J and clone size reflect that table, while D and trimming were determined from the DNA. The data hold about 140,000 clones, with roughly 84% observed a single time. Sequences were obtained from PBMCs or T cells enriched from blood (not recorded which). The genes are TRBV5-6 and TRBJ2-7; 11 bases map to TRBD1. The TCR comes from a man aged 35-49 years with acute COVID-19. CDR3 sequence (DNA): TGTGCCAGCAGCTGGGACAGGGGGTCGTACGAGCAGTACTTC. Its translation: CASSWDRGSYEQYF.